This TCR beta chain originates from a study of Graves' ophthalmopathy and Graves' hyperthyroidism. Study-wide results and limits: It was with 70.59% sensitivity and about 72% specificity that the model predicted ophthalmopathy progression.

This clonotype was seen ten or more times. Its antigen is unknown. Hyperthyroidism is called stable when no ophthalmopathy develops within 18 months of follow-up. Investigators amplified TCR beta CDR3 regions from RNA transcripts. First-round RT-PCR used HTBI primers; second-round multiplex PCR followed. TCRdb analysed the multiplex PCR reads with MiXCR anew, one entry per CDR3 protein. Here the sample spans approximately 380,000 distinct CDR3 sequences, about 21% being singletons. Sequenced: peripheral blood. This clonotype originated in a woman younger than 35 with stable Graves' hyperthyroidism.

The CDR3 bases are TGTGCCAGCACCACCGGACAGACCCAAGAGACCCAGTACTTC. This gives the protein CASTTGQTQETQYF. The chain is built from TRBV2 and TRBJ2-5; D might be TRBD1 (6 bases). V lost 7 bases to trimming and J lost 1 base, with 13 bases between them. There are 14 residues in the CDR3. The germline V gene has CDR1 SNHLY and CDR2 FYNNEI.